Listed below are T cell receptor beta chains from one sample, sequenced in a study of post-analysis software for immune sequencing data. Each CDR3 protein gets one entry after TCRdb re-called the PCR reads with MiXCR. The sample holds about half a million distinct CDR3 sequences; 30% to 40% are singletons and the top ten take about 5.6%. Sequences were obtained from blood. These receptor sequences come from a girl between 2 and 17 years old with multiple sclerosis. CDR3s include the opening cysteine and the closing phenylalanine or tryptophan. The D gene is left open where the match is weak. Some rows mark clone size as missing; the rest say once, few, many or name a class of expanded clone.

V gene: TRBV12-3/TRBV12-4
J gene: TRBJ2-4
D gene: TRBD1
clone size: NA
CDR3 protein: CASSPWDRGKNIQYF
CDR3 DNA: TGTGCCAGCAGCCCATGGGACAGGGGAAAAAACATTCAGTACTTC

V gene: TRBV5-1
J gene: TRBJ2-1
D gene: TRBD2
clone size: NA
CDR3 protein: CASKFDGGTYNEQFF
CDR3 DNA: TGCGCCAGCAAATTCGACGGGGGGACGTACAATGAGCAGTTCTTC

V gene: TRBV20-1
J gene: TRBJ2-7
D gene: NA
clone size: NA
CDR3 protein: CSARERTATYEQYF
CDR3 DNA: TGCAGTGCTAGAGAACGGACAGCCACCTACGAGCAGTACTTC

V gene: TRBV6-6
J gene: TRBJ1-2
D gene: TRBD1
clone size: few
CDR3 protein: CASSYQGGSGYTF
CDR3 DNA: TGTGCCAGCAGTTATCAGGGGGGGTCTGGCTACACCTTC

V gene: TRBV18
J gene: TRBJ1-2
D gene: NA
clone size: few
CDR3 protein: CASSPLDRNGYTF
CDR3 DNA: TGTGCCAGCTCACCCTTAGACAGGAACGGCTACACCTTC

V gene: TRBV5-6
J gene: TRBJ2-5
D gene: TRBD2
clone size: few
CDR3 protein: CASSLLASGSQETQYF
CDR3 DNA: TGTGCCAGCAGCTTGCTGGCTAGCGGGAGCCAAGAGACCCAGTACTTC

V gene: TRBV6-1
J gene: TRBJ1-5
D gene: NA
clone size: NA
CDR3 protein: CASSERGDQPQHF
CDR3 DNA: TGTGCCAGCAGTGAGAGGGGGGATCAGCCCCAGCATTTT

V gene: TRBV6-2/TRBV6-3
J gene: TRBJ2-7
D gene: NA
clone size: NA
CDR3 protein: CATARYAYEQYF
CDR3 DNA: TGTGCCACCGCTCGATACGCCTACGAGCAGTACTTC

V gene: TRBV12-3/TRBV12-4
J gene: TRBJ2-5
D gene: NA
clone size: NA
CDR3 protein: CASSFRAGTNQETQYF
CDR3 DNA: TGTGCCAGCAGTTTTCGGGCGGGGACGAACCAAGAGACCCAGTACTTC

V gene: TRBV5-4
J gene: TRBJ2-1
D gene: NA
clone size: few
CDR3 protein: CASSTPGRVYNEQFF
CDR3 DNA: TGTGCCAGCAGCACCCCAGGGCGGGTATACAATGAGCAGTTCTTC

V gene: TRBV12-3/TRBV12-4
J gene: TRBJ1-2
D gene: NA
clone size: NA
CDR3 protein: CASSLRSNYGYTF
CDR3 DNA: TGTGCCAGCAGTTTGAGGTCTAACTATGGCTACACCTTC

V gene: TRBV6-1
J gene: TRBJ1-6
D gene: TRBD1
clone size: few
CDR3 protein: CATTTTGGSGSPLHF
CDR3 DNA: TGTGCCACCACGACGACAGGGGGCTCAGGATCACCCCTCCACTTT

V gene: TRBV9
J gene: TRBJ2-7
D gene: TRBD1
clone size: NA
CDR3 protein: CASSAGQGSEQYF
CDR3 DNA: TGTGCCAGCAGCGCCGGACAGGGCTCCGAGCAGTACTTC

V gene: TRBV15
J gene: TRBJ1-2
D gene: NA
clone size: NA
CDR3 protein: CATSTDGRYGYTF
CDR3 DNA: TGTGCCACCAGCACAGATGGCCGCTATGGCTACACCTTC

V gene: TRBV5-5
J gene: TRBJ1-6
D gene: TRBD1
clone size: few
CDR3 protein: CASSPPSRGFYSPLHF
CDR3 DNA: TGTGCCAGCAGCCCGCCTTCCAGGGGGTTTTATTCACCCCTCCACTTT

V gene: TRBV6-1
J gene: TRBJ2-7
D gene: NA
clone size: NA
CDR3 protein: CASSEAGQGLYEQYF
CDR3 DNA: TGTGCCAGCAGTGAAGCTGGCCAAGGGCTCTACGAGCAGTACTTC

V gene: TRBV7-3
J gene: TRBJ2-7
D gene: TRBD1
clone size: many
CDR3 protein: CASSLAPRQGNEQYF
CDR3 DNA: TGTGCCAGCAGCTTAGCCCCACGACAGGGGAACGAGCAGTACTTC

V gene: TRBV28
J gene: TRBJ1-4
D gene: TRBD1
clone size: few
CDR3 protein: CASTHTGGDEKLFF
CDR3 DNA: TGTGCCAGCACCCACACAGGGGGGGATGAAAAACTGTTTTTT

V gene: TRBV20-1
J gene: TRBJ2-3
D gene: NA
clone size: NA
CDR3 protein: CSAAGDTQYF
CDR3 DNA: TGCAGTGCGGCGGGGGATACGCAGTATTTT

V gene: TRBV29-1
J gene: TRBJ2-7
D gene: NA
clone size: many
CDR3 protein: CSVGVGPGGQYF
CDR3 DNA: TGCAGCGTTGGGGTAGGCCCTGGAGGTCAGTACTTC

V gene: TRBV4-1
J gene: TRBJ2-5
D gene: NA
clone size: few
CDR3 protein: CASSQDGRGGTQYF
CDR3 DNA: TGCGCCAGCAGCCAAGATGGCAGGGGTGGGACCCAGTACTTC

V gene: TRBV20-1
J gene: TRBJ2-2
D gene: TRBD1
clone size: NA
CDR3 protein: CSALGTGGNTGELFF
CDR3 DNA: TGCAGTGCTTTGGGGACAGGAGGCAACACCGGGGAGCTGTTTTTT

V gene: TRBV29-1
J gene: TRBJ2-5
D gene: TRBD1
clone size: few
CDR3 protein: CSVEGQVRKETQYF
CDR3 DNA: TGCAGCGTTGAGGGACAGGTTCGGAAAGAGACCCAGTACTTC

V gene: TRBV5-1
J gene: TRBJ2-1
D gene: NA
clone size: many
CDR3 protein: CASSLARSYNEQFF
CDR3 DNA: TGTGCCAGCAGTTTGGCCCGGTCCTACAATGAGCAGTTCTTC

V gene: TRBV5-1
J gene: TRBJ2-1
D gene: TRBD1
clone size: NA
CDR3 protein: CASSVGQGLNEQFF
CDR3 DNA: TGCGCCAGCAGCGTGGGACAGGGTCTCAATGAGCAGTTCTTC

V gene: TRBV28
J gene: TRBJ2-7
D gene: NA
clone size: few
CDR3 protein: CASSMTTGPQFYEQYF
CDR3 DNA: TGTGCCAGCAGCATGACCACCGGGCCCCAATTCTACGAGCAGTACTTC

V gene: TRBV5-1
J gene: TRBJ2-5
D gene: NA
clone size: few
CDR3 protein: CASSADGKETQYF
CDR3 DNA: TGCGCCAGCAGCGCGGACGGAAAAGAGACCCAGTACTTC

V gene: TRBV20-1
J gene: TRBJ1-2
D gene: TRBD1
clone size: NA
CDR3 protein: CSAGGQGDYGYTF
CDR3 DNA: TGCAGTGCTGGGGGACAGGGGGACTATGGCTACACCTTC

V gene: TRBV6-1
J gene: TRBJ2-1
D gene: TRBD1
clone size: NA
CDR3 protein: CASSARRQGVNEQFF
CDR3 DNA: TGTGCCAGCAGTGCCCGGAGACAGGGGGTTAATGAGCAGTTCTTC

V gene: TRBV7-6
J gene: TRBJ2-1
D gene: NA
clone size: many
CDR3 protein: CASSLGGRYNEQFF
CDR3 DNA: TGTGCCAGCAGCTTAGGTGGCAGATACAATGAGCAGTTCTTC

V gene: TRBV5-1
J gene: TRBJ2-1
D gene: TRBD1
clone size: NA
CDR3 protein: CASSYQGASYNEQFF
CDR3 DNA: TGCGCCAGCAGCTACCAGGGGGCTTCCTACAATGAGCAGTTCTTC

V gene: TRBV28
J gene: TRBJ2-1
D gene: TRBD1
clone size: few
CDR3 protein: CASSQPSGGRYNEQFF
CDR3 DNA: TGTGCCAGCAGCCAGCCCTCAGGGGGAAGGTACAATGAGCAGTTCTTC

V gene: TRBV20-1
J gene: TRBJ2-1
D gene: NA
clone size: few
CDR3 protein: CSARVRFYNEQFF
CDR3 DNA: TGCAGTGCTAGAGTCCGGTTCTACAATGAGCAGTTCTTC